This TCR beta chain appears in the sequencing data of a study of CXCR3-negative and CXCR3-positive naive CD8 T cells (dated by TCRdb to between 2019 and 2020). Study-wide context: In total, 130 million to 150 million TRB reads were obtained, which works out to roughly 1.5 +/- 0.3 million reads per library. The TRBV-TRBJ cluster analysis covered naive subsets from a handful of donors and memory cells from 3 donors. The diversity and physicochemical repertoire analyses included roughly ten donors pooled from two independent experiments. What the research found in general, with its limitations: Naive CXCR3-negative and CXCR3-positive cells from the same donor showed similar TRBV-TRBJ usage, whereas memory cells showed distinct patterns. TRB CDR3s from CXCR3-positive naive cells showed higher hydrophobicity (lower Kidera factor 4), lower energy, and higher strength and volume indices than CXCR3-negative naive cells. Both naive subsets had comparably high repertoire diversity, while memory CD8+ T cells had much lower repertoire diversity. Because surface CD5, which has been linked to self-reactivity in mice, was comparable between naive subsets, TCR interaction strength was also inferred from TRB CDR3 physicochemical properties. CXCR3 expression partially decreased after cryopreservation, so most assays used freshly isolated PBMCs.

CDR3 length: 11 amino acids, cysteine to phenylalanine. Only the protein is on record. CDR1 and CDR2 were assigned from the germline V gene as SQVTM and ANQGSEA. In regard to this clonotype: What antigen it recognizes has not been identified.

Each CD8+ T cell subset was flow-sorted in triplicate, and a few hundred thousand cells per subset were placed directly into RLT lysis buffer. To keep memory contaminants out, a stringent definition of naive CD8+ T cells was applied: CD45RO-CCR7+CD27+CD95-. Standard density gradient centrifugation was used to isolate peripheral blood mononuclear cells from buffy coats. A FACSAria III was used to flow-sort naive CD8+ T cells into CXCR3-negative and CXCR3-positive populations. An RNeasy Mini Kit was used to extract total RNA from the sorted cells. The instrument given in TCRdb is NextSeq 550. The Human TCR Profiling Kit (MiLaboratory) was used to prepare UMI-labeled 5' RACE TRB cDNA libraries. cDNA synthesis used the entire amount of extracted RNA, and PCR amplification then used the entire amount of cDNA produced. Libraries were prepared in parallel with an identical number of PCR cycles. Concerning the study's data processing: MIGEC and MiXCR extracted about 50,000 +/- 10,000 unique UMI-labeled TRB cDNA molecules per library, requiring at least two reads per UMI. Each library averaged 40,000 +/- 10,000 functional in-frame TRB CDR3 nucleotide clonotypes without stop codons. After downsampling to 5000 UMI-labeled TRB molecules per sample, diversity metrics, including normalized Shannon-Wiener and Chao1, were computed in VDJtools. Clonotype-size-weighted physicochemical properties of the central five CDR3 residues (interaction energy, strength, volume and Kidera factor 4) were computed in VDJtools. The reads went through TCRdb reprocessing, and each CDR3 protein sequence gets one entry with no DNA. It is TCRdb's table, rather than the study itself, that gives the V and J calls and clone size. The table for this sample shows approximately 88,000 distinct CDR3 sequences. In total, the top ten clones hold around 0.58% of the sample.

The material sequenced was naive CXCR3+ CD8+ T cells from blood. The cell subset or site label here, explained by the study, means: CD45RO-CCR7+CD27+CD95- naive CD8+ T cells expressing CXCR3 (TNR3+). The V and J segments used are TRBV29-1 and TRBJ2-7; TCRdb gives TRBD2 as the D gene, but with no DNA this cannot be confirmed. This clonotype originated in a human donor in good health. Some clones in this sample may be carry-over from other donors' samples. CDR3 sequence: CSGTRSGEQYF.